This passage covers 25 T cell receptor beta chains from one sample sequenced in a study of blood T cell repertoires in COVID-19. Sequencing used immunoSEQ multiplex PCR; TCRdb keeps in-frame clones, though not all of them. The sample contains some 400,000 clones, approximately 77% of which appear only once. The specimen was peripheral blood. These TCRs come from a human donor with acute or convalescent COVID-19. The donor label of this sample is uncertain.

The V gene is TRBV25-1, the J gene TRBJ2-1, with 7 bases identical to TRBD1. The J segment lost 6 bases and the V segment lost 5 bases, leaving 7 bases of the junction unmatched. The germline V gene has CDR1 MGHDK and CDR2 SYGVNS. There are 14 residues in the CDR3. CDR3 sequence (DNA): TGTGCCAGCAGTCTCCACCGACAGGGCAATGAGCAGTTCTTC. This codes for CASSLHRQGNEQFF.

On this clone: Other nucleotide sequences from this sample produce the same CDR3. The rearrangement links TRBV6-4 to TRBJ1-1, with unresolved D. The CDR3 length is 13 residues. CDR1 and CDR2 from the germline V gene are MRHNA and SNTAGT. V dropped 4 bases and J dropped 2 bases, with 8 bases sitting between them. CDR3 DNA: TGTGCCAGCAGTGCTAACAGAAACACTGAAGCTTTCTTT. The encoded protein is CASSANRNTEAFF.

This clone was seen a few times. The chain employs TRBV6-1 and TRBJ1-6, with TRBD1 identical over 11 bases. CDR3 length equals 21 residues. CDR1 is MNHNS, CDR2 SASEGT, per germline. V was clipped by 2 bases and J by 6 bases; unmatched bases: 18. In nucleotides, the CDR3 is TGTGCCAGCAGTGAAAGAGGGGGAGGGACAGGGGGTCTTACGCCTAATTCACCCCTCCACTTT. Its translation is CASSERGGGTGGLTPNSPLHF.

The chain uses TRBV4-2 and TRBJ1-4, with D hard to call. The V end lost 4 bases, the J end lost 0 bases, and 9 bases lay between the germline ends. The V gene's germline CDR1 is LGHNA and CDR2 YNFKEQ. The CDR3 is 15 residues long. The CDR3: CASSRSSATNEKLFF. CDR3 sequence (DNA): TGTGCCAGCAGCCGGAGTTCTGCAACTAATGAAAAACTGTTTTTT.

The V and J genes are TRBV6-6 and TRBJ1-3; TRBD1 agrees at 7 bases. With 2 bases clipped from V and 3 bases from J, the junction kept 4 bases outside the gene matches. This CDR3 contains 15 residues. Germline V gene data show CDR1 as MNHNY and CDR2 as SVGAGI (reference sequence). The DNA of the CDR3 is TGTGCCAGCAGTTACGGACAGGCAGGTGGAAACACCATATATTTT. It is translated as CASSYGQAGGNTIYF.

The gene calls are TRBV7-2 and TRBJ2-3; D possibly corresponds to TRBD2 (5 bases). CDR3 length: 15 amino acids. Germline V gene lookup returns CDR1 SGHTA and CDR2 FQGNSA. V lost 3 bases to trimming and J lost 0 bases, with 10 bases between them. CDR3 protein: CASSLGSLSTDTQYF. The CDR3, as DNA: TGTGCCAGCAGCTTGGGGAGCCTTAGCACAGATACGCAGTATTTT.

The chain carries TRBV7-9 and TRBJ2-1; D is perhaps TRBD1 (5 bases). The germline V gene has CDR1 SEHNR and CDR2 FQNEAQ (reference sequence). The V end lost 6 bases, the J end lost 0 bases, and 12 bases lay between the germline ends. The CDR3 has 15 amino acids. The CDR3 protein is CASRETVTSYNEQFF. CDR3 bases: TGTGCCAGCAGGGAGACAGTGACCTCCTACAATGAGCAGTTCTTC.

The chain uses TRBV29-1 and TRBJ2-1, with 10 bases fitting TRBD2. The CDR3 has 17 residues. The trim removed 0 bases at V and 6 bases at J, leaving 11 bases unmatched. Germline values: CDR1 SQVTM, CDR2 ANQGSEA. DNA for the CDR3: TGCAGCGTTGAAGAGGGGGAGCGCGGGACTAGCGCCAATGAGCAGTTCTTC. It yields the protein CSVEEGERGTSANEQFF.

CDR3 bases: TGTGCCAGCTTCCCCCTCCCGAACACCGGGGAGCTGTTTTTT. Amino acid sequence: CASFPLPNTGELFF. The V call is TRBV27, the J call TRBJ2-2; D is unclear. This CDR3 contains 14 residues. Germline CDR1 is MNHEY and CDR2 is SMNVEV (reference sequence). The V end was cut by 8 bases, the J end by 0 bases, with 10 bases between.

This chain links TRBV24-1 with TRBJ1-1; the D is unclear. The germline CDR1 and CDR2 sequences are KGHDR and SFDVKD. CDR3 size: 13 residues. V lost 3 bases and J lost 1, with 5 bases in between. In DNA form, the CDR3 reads TGTGCCACCAGTGATCGGAGGAACACTGAAGCTTTCTTT. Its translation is CATSDRRNTEAFF.

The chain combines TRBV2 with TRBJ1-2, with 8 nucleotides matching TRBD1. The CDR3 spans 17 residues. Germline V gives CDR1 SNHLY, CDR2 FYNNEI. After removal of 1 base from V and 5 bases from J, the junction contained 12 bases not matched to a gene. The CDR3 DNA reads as TGTGCCAGCAGTGAAGGCAGGGGGCGTGGAATAGGATATGGCTACACCTTC. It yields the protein CASSEGRGRGIGYGYTF.

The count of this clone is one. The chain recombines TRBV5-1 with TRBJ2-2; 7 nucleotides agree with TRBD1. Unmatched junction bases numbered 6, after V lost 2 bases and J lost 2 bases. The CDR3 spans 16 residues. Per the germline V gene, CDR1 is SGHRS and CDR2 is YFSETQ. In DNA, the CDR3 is TGCGCCAGCAGCTTAACCCGGGACAGAAACACCGGGGAGCTGTTTTTT. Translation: CASSLTRDRNTGELFF.

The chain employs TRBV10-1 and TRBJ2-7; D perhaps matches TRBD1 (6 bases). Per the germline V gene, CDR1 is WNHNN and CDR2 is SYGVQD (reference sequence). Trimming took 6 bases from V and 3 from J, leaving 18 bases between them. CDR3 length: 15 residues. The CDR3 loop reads CASSTNRAGIYEQYF. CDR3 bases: TGCGCCAGCAGCACCAACAGGGCAGGGATCTACGAGCAGTACTTC.

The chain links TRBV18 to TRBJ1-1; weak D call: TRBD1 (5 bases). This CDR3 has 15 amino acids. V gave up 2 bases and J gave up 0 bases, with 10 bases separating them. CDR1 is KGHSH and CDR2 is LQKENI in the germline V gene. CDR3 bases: TGTGCCAGCTCACCAAGGAACAGGATGAACACTGAAGCTTTCTTT. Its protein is CASSPRNRMNTEAFF.

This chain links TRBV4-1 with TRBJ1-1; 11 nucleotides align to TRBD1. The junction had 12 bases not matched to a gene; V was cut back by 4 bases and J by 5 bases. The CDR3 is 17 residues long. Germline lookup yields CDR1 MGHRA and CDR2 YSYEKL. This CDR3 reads CASSPRTGQGAGTEAFF. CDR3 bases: TGCGCCAGCAGCCCCAGAACCGGACAGGGGGCTGGTACTGAAGCTTTCTTT.

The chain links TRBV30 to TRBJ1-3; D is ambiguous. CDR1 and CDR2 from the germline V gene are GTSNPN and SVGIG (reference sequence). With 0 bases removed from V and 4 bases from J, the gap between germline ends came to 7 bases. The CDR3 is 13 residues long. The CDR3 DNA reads TGTGCCTGGAGTGTCGGGATGGGAAACACCATATATTTT. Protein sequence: CAWSVGMGNTIYF.

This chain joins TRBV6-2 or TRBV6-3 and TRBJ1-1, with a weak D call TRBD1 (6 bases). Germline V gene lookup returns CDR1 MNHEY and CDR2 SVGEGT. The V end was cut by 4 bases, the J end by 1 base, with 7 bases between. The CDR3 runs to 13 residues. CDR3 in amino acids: CASSLDRNTEAFF. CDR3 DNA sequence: TGTGCCAGCAGTTTGGACAGGAACACTGAAGCTTTCTTT.

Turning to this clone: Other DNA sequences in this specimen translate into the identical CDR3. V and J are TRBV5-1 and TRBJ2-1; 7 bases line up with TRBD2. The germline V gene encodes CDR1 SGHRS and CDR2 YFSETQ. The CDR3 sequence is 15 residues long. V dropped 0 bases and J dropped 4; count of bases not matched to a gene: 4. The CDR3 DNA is TGCGCCAGCAGCTTGGCTCCGGGGGGATACAATGAGCAGTTCTTC. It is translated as CASSLAPGGYNEQFF.

In DNA, the CDR3 is TGCGCCAGCAGCATACACGCAACTAATGAAAAACTGTTTTTT. This sequence encodes CASSIHATNEKLFF. The chain couples TRBV5-1 to TRBJ1-4; D call uncertain. Trimming cost V 4 bases and J 0 bases, with 7 bases left between them. Germline CDR1 and CDR2: SGHRS and YFSETQ. This CDR3 is built from 14 residues.

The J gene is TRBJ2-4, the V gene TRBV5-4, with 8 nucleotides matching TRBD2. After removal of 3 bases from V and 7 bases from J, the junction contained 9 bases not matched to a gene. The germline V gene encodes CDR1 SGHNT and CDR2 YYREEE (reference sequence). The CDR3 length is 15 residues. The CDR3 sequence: CASSSPERETNIQYF. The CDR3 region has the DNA TGTGCCAGCAGCTCACCCGAGCGGGAGACGAACATTCAGTACTTC. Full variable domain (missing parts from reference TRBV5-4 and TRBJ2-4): ETGVTQSPTHLIKTRGQQVTLRCSSQSGHNTVSWYQQALGQGPQFIFQYYREEENGRGNFPPRFSGLQFPNYSSELNVNALELDDSALYLCASSSPERETNIQYFGAGTRLSVL.

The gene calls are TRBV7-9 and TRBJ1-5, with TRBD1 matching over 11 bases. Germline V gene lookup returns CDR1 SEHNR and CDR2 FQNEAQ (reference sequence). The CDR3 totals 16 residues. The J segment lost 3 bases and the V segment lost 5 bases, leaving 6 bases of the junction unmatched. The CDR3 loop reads CASSAGQGAFNQPQHF. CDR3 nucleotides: TGTGCCAGCAGCGCAGGACAGGGGGCGTTCAATCAGCCCCAGCATTTT.

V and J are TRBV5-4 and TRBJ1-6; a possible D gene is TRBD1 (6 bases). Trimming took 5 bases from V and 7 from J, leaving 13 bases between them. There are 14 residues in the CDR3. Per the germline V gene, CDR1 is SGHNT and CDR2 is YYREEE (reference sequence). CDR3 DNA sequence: TGTGCCAGCAGAACAGGGTTGGACAATTCACCCCTCCACTTT. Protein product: CASRTGLDNSPLHF.

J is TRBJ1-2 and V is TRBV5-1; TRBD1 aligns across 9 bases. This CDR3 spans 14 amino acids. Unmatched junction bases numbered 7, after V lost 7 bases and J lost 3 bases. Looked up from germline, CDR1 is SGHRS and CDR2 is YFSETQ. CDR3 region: CASRAGQGYYGYTF. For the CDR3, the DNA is TGCGCCAGCCGCGCAGGACAGGGGTACTATGGCTACACCTTC.

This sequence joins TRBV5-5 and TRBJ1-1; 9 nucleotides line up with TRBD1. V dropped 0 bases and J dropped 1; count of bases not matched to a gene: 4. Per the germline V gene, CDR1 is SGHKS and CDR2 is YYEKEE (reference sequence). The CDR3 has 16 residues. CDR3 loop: CASSLGAGQGNTEAFF. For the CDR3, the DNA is TGTGCCAGCAGCTTGGGGGCGGGACAGGGGAACACTGAAGCTTTCTTT.

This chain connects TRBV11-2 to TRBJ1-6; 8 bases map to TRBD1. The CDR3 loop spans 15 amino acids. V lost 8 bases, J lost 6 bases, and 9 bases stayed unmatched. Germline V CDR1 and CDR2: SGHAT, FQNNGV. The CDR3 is CASAPGTGGNSPLHF. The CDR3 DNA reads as TGTGCCAGCGCCCCTGGGACAGGCGGTAATTCACCCCTCCACTTT.